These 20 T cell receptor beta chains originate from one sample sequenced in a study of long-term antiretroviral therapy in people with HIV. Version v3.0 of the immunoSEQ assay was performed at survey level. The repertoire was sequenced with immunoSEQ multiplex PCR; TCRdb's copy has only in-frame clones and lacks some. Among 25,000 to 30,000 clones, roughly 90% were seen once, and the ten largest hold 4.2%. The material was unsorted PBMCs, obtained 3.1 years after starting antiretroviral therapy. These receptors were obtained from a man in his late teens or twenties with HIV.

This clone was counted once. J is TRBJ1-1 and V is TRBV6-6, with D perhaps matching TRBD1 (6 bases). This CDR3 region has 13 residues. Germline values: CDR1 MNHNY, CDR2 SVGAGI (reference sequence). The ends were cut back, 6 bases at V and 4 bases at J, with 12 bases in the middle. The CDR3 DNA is TGTGCCAGCAGGACTACACAGGGCACTGAAGCTTTCTTT. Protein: CASRTTQGTEAFF.

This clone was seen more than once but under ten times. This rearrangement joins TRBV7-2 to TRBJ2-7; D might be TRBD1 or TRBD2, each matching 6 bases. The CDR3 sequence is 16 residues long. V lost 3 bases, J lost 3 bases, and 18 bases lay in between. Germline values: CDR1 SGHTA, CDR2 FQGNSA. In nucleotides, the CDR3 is TGTGCCAGCAGCTTTTTTTGGGACAAGGGAGGCTACGAGCAGTACTTC. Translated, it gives CASSFFWDKGGYEQYF.

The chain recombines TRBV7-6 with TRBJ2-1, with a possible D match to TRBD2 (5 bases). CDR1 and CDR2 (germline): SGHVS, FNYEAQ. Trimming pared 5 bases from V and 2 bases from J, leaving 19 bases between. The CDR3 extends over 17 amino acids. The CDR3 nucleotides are TGTGCCAGCAGCCCAGGTGGAACTAGTTCCCCCTACAATGAGCAGTTCTTC. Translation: CASSPGGTSSPYNEQFF.

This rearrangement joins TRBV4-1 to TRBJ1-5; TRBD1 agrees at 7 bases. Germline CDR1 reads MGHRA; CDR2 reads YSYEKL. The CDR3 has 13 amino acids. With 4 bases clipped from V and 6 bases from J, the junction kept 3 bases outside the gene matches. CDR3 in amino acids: CASSPGTVQPQHF. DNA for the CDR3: TGCGCCAGCAGCCCGGGGACAGTTCAGCCCCAGCATTTT.

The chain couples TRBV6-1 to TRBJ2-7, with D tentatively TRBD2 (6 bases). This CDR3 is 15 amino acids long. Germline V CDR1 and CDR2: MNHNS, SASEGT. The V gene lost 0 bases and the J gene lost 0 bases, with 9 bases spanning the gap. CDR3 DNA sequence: TGTGCCAGCAGTGAAGCCGTGGACTACTCCTACGAGCAGTACTTC. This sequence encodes CASSEAVDYSYEQYF.

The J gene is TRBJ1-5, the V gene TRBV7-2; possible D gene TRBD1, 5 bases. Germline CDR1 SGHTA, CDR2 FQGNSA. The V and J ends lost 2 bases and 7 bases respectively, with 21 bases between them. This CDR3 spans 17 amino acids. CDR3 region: CASSLPGRGALYQPQHF. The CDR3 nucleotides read TGTGCCAGCAGCTTACCGGGTCGAGGGGCTTTATACCAGCCCCAGCATTTT.

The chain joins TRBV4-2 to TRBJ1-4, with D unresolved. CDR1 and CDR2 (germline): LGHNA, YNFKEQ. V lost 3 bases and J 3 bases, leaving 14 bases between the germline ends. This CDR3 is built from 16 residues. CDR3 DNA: TGTGCCAGCAGCCACCTCGGGGAACCATCTAATGAAAAACTGTTTTTT. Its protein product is CASSHLGEPSNEKLFF.

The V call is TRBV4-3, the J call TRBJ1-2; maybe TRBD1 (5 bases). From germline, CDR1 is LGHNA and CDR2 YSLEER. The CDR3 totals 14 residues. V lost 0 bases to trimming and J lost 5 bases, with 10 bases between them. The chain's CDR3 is CASSQDWGQYGYTF. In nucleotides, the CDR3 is TGCGCCAGCAGCCAAGATTGGGGCCAGTATGGCTACACCTTC.

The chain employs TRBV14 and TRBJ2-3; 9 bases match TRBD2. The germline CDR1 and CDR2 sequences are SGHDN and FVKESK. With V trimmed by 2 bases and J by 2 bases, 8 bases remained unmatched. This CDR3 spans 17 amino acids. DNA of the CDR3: TGTGCCAGCAGCCAAATCGACCTAGCGGGATTCACAGATACGCAGTATTTT. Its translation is CASSQIDLAGFTDTQYF.

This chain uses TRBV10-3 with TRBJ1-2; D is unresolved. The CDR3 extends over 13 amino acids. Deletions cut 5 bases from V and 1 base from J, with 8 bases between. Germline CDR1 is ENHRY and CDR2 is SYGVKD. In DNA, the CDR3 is TGTGCCATCAGTCCCCCGAATAACTATGGCTACACCTTC. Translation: CAISPPNNYGYTF.

The CDR3 here is CASSDGGNTEAFF. CDR3 coding DNA: TGTGCCAGCAGTGATGGCGGGAACACTGAAGCTTTCTTT. The J gene is TRBJ1-1, the V gene TRBV6-1; no definite D call. CDR3 size: 13 residues. V lost 3 bases and J lost 1, with 6 bases in between. CDR1 and CDR2 (germline): MNHNS, SASEGT.

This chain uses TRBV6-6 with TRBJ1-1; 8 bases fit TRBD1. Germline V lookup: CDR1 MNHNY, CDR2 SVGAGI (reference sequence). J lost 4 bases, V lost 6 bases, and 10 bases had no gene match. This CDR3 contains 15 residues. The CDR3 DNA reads TGTGCCAGCAGCCAATTTCAGGGGGCGAGCACTGAAGCTTTCTTT. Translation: CASSQFQGASTEAFF.

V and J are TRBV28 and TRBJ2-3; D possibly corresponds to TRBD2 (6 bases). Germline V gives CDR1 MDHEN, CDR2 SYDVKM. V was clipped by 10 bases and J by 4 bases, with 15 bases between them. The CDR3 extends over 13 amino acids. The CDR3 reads CATDLRDADTQYF. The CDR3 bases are TGTGCCACCGATCTGCGGGATGCAGATACGCAGTATTTT.

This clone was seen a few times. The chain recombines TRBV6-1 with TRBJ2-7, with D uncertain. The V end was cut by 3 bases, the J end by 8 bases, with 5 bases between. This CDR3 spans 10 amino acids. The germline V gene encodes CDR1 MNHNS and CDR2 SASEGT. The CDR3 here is CASSDGKQYF. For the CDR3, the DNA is TGTGCCAGCAGTGATGGGAAGCAGTACTTC.

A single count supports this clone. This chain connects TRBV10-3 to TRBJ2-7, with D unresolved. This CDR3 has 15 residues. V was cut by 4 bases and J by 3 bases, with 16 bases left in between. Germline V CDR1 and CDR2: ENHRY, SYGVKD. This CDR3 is CAISGGRPDGYEQYF. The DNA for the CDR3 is TGTGCCATCAGTGGGGGTCGACCCGACGGCTACGAGCAGTACTTC.

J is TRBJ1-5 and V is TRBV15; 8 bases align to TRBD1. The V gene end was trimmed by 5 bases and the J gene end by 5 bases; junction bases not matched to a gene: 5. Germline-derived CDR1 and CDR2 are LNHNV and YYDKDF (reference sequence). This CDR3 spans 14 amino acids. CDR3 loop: CATSGQGAYQPQHF. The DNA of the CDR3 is TGTGCCACCAGCGGTCAGGGGGCGTATCAGCCCCAGCATTTT.

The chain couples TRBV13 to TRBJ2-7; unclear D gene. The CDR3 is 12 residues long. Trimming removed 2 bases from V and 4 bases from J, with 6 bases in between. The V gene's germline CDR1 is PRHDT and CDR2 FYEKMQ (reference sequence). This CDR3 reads CASSLIGYEQYF. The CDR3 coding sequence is TGTGCCAGCAGCTTAATCGGATACGAGCAGTACTTC.

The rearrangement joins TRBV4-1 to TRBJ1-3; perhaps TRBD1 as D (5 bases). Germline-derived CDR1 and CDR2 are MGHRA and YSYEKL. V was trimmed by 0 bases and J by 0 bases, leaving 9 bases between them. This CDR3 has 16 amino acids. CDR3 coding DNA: TGCGCCAGCAGCCAAGATTGGACATACTCTGGAAACACCATATATTTT. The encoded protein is CASSQDWTYSGNTIYF.

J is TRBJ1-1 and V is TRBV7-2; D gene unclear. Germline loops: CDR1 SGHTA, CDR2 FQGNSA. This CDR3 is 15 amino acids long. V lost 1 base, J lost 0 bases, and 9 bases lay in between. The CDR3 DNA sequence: TGTGCCAGCAGCTTAGACCGGGTTATGAACACTGAAGCTTTCTTT. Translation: CASSLDRVMNTEAFF.

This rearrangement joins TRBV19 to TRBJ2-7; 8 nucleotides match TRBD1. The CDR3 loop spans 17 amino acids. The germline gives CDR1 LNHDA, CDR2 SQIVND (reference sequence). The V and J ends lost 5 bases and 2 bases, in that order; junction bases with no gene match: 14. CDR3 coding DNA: TGTGCCAGTAGTCCTCTCCTGACAGGGGCTCGAACCTACGAGCAGTACTTC. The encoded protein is CASSPLLTGARTYEQYF.